These 13 T cell receptor beta chains came from one sample sequenced in a study of memory B cells and T cells in multiple sclerosis listed by TCRdb under 2018. No antigen has been identified for these receptors. Library preparation was by the immunoSEQ multiplex PCR assay. Held by TCRdb, this immuneACCESS table contains in-frame sequences only and omits some clones. Under half of the omission traces to an unresolved V gene where checked; the cause of the rest is unknown. This sample lists 30,000 or so clones; roughly 86% were detected once. The top ten hold approximately 2.4% of the sample. Autoproliferating (CFSEdim) and non-proliferating (CFSEhi) T cell fractions were sequenced separately after stimulus-free culture of CFSE-labeled PBMCs. In total, about 50 million CFSE-labeled PBMCs were cultured without stimulus for 6 to 8 days, after which replicate wells were pooled. Specimen: PBMCs from blood kept in culture. The receptor source for this set is a human donor with multiple sclerosis.

The gene calls are TRBV19 and TRBJ1-1; no reliable D call. The CDR3 contains 13 residues. The V end was cut by 3 bases, the J end by 2 bases, with 7 bases between. Looked up from germline, CDR1 is LNHDA and CDR2 is SQIVND (reference sequence). The CDR3: CASSIRLNTEAFF. The CDR3 DNA is TGTGCCAGTAGTATCCGGCTAAACACTGAAGCTTTCTTT.

The rearrangement uses TRBV27 and TRBJ1-2; 10 nucleotides agree with TRBD1. The CDR3 is 15 residues long. In germline, CDR1 is MNHEY, CDR2 SMNVEV (reference sequence). With V trimmed by 3 bases and J by 5 bases, 6 bases remained unmatched. The chain's CDR3 is CASSFAGQGGYGYTF. The CDR3, as DNA: TGTGCCAGCAGTTTCGCCGGACAGGGGGGATATGGCTACACCTTC.

This clone was observed once. V is TRBV2 and J is TRBJ2-7; D gene unclear. The CDR3 totals 11 residues. Germline lookup yields CDR1 SNHLY and CDR2 FYNNEI. The V gene lost 4 bases and the J gene lost 3 bases, with 4 bases spanning the gap. CDR3 in amino acids: CASSGDYEQYF. As DNA, the CDR3 is TGTGCCAGCAGTGGAGACTACGAGCAGTACTTC.

This clone has just a few counts. The rearrangement links TRBV19 to TRBJ1-2, with 9 bases matching TRBD1. The CDR3 runs to 15 residues. Germline V gene sequence: CDR1 LNHDA, CDR2 SQIVND (reference sequence). V was clipped by 5 bases and J by 4 bases; unmatched bases: 8. CDR3 nucleotide sequence: TGTGCCAGTAGTGCATCACAGGGGGCCGGCTATGGCTACACCTTC. As protein: CASSASQGAGYGYTF.

This clone was found once. The chain links TRBV2 to TRBJ1-3; a possible D gene is TRBD1 (5 bases). Germline V gene lookup returns CDR1 SNHLY and CDR2 FYNNEI. The CDR3 has 15 residues. The ends were cut back, 6 bases at V and 3 bases at J, with 15 bases in the middle. The CDR3 DNA is TGTGCCAGCAGGCCCTTCGGGGGTGGTGGAAACACCATATATTTT. Protein product: CASRPFGGGGNTIYF.

The chain recombines TRBV19 with TRBJ2-3, with 7 bases that match TRBD2. Germline CDR1 LNHDA, CDR2 SQIVND (reference sequence). The CDR3 extends over 15 amino acids. Unmatched junction bases numbered 8, after V lost 0 bases and J lost 8 bases. CDR3 region: CASSIDGTTIGTQYF. The DNA of the CDR3 is TGTGCCAGTAGTATAGATGGGACTACCATTGGTACGCAGTATTTT.

This clone was seen a handful of times. The chain has TRBV7-2 and TRBJ2-7; 8 positions match TRBD1. The V gene's germline CDR1 is SGHTA and CDR2 FQGNSA. There are 17 residues in the CDR3. Losses at the gene ends were 4 bases for V and 2 bases for J; bases not matched to a gene: 13. Written as DNA, the CDR3 is TGTGCCAGCAGCTACAGGACAGGGACGGCGGGCCCCTACGAGCAGTACTTC. It translates to CASSYRTGTAGPYEQYF.

This clone appeared a few times. The chain combines TRBV19 with TRBJ2-1, with a possible D match to TRBD2 (5 bases). The CDR3 spans 13 residues. V was clipped by 6 bases and J by 6 bases, with 12 bases between them. Germline CDR1 LNHDA, CDR2 SQIVND (reference sequence). The CDR3 loop reads CASRFSGSNEQFF. In DNA form, the CDR3 reads TGTGCCAGTAGGTTTTCGGGATCCAATGAGCAGTTCTTC.

The V call is TRBV10-3, the J call TRBJ1-2; possibly TRBD1 for D (5 bases). Germline assignment: CDR1 ENHRY and CDR2 SYGVKD. The CDR3 totals 13 residues. Trimming took off 4 bases at V and 5 bases at J, with 11 bases between the two ends. This chain's CDR3 is CAISGRGFYGYTF. DNA for the CDR3: TGTGCCATCAGTGGGAGGGGCTTTTATGGCTACACCTTC.

The V gene is TRBV30, the J gene TRBJ2-3; D might be TRBD1 or TRBD2, each matching 5 bases. V was shortened by 5 bases and J by 1 base, with 16 bases between the two germline ends. The length of the CDR3 is 15 residues. CDR1 and CDR2 from the germline V gene are GTSNPN and SVGIG (reference sequence). Written as DNA, the CDR3 is TGTGCCTGGGGCAGGATAGTGGGGGGCACAGATACGCAGTATTTT. This codes for CAWGRIVGGTDTQYF.

V gene TRBV2 combines with J gene TRBJ2-3; TRBD2 matches 10 bases. The J segment lost 2 bases and the V segment lost 5 bases, leaving 7 bases of the junction unmatched. The germline V gene has CDR1 SNHLY and CDR2 FYNNEI. The CDR3 spans 16 residues. CDR3 coding DNA: TGTGCCAGCAGTAAACCTAGCGGGGGAAACACAGATACGCAGTATTTT. It yields the protein CASSKPSGGNTDTQYF.

V usage is TRBV6-1 and J usage is TRBJ2-7; 9 nucleotides align to TRBD1. V shed 4 bases and J 3 bases; nucleotides not matched to a gene: 7. This CDR3 has 15 amino acids. From germline, CDR1 is MNHNS and CDR2 SASEGT. CDR3 protein: CASSAEDRGLYEQYF. The DNA of the CDR3 is TGTGCCAGCAGTGCGGAGGACAGGGGTCTCTACGAGCAGTACTTC.

Points on this clone: Different DNA sequences within this sample yield the same CDR3. This rearrangement joins TRBV5-1 to TRBJ2-1, with 7 positions matching TRBD2. V lost 2 bases and J lost 5; bases outside the gene matches: 1. The CDR3 runs 13 residues. Germline V gene lookup returns CDR1 SGHRS and CDR2 YFSETQ. The CDR3 sequence is CASSLLANNEQFF. In nucleotides, the CDR3 is TGCGCCAGCAGCTTACTAGCGAACAATGAGCAGTTCTTC.